This T cell receptor (beta chain) is from a study of response to subunit inactivated influenza vaccine. This clonotype occurred a few times. Each CDR3 protein gets one entry after TCRdb re-called the RT-PCR reads with MiXCR. The data show about 650,000 distinct CDR3 sequences, less than 15% seen once. The CDR3 totals 14 residues. V lost 1 base to trimming and J lost 5 bases, with 13 bases between them. Germline-derived CDR1 and CDR2 are SGHRS and YFSETQ. The rearrangement joins TRBV5-1 to TRBJ2-7, with D perhaps TRBD1 or TRBD2 (6 bases each). The clonotype was recovered from a man aged 50 or older who received an inactivated influenza vaccine. Specimen: PBMCs from blood, collected 14 to 15 days before vaccination. The CDR3 region is CASSLSGGAHEQYF. The CDR3 DNA sequence: TGCGCCAGCAGCTTGTCCGGGGGCGCCCACGAGCAGTACTTC. Variable domain in full (rest from reference TRBV5-1 and TRBJ2-7): KAGVTQTPRYLIKTRGQQVTLSCSPISGHRSVSWYQQTPGQGLQFLFEYFSETQRNKGNFPGRFSGRQFSNSRSEMNVSTLELGDSALYLCASSLSGGAHEQYFGPGTRLTVT.